This T cell receptor (beta chain) appears in the sequencing data of a study of T cells in Graves' hyperthyroidism and ophthalmopathy. Using RNA transcripts as the source, TCR beta CDR3 regions were amplified. The primer set for the first-round RT-PCR of the TCR CDR3 was HTBI. From the multiplex PCR reads, TCRdb called clonotypes with MiXCR, one entry per CDR3 protein. The sample has 600,000 to 900,000 distinct CDR3 sequences; about 16% are singletons. Investigators excluded patients with uncontrolled infection, other autoimmune disease, pregnancy or lactation. Germline V gene sequence: CDR1 DFQATT, CDR2 SNEGSKA (reference sequence). Between the trimmed V and J ends, which lost 6 bases and 10 bases, there was a span of 13 bases. The CDR3 is made up of 11 amino acids.

This clonotype was obtained from a man aged 18 to 29 with Graves' hyperthyroidism. Sequencing was performed on blood. V usage is TRBV20-1 and J usage is TRBJ2-1; tentatively, D is TRBD1 or TRBD2 (5 bases each). CDR3 in amino acids: CSAVGVGEQFF. The DNA for the CDR3 is TGCAGTGCGGTGGGGGTTGGAGAGCAGTTCTTC.